Listed below are T cell receptor beta chains from one sample, sequenced in a study of blood T cells in healthy people across ages. TCRdb processed the 5' RACE reads anew with MiXCR; each CDR3 protein has one entry. Of 540,000 or so distinct CDR3 sequences in the sample, around half were seen once. Sample: blood. The source of these receptors is a man at least 80 years old in good health. Each CDR3 is given with its conserved first and last residue. Fields, in order: D gene, clone size, J gene, V gene, CDR3 DNA, CDR3 protein. A D gene is named only where the DNA matches it firmly. Size tells how often a clone was seen (once, few, many) or the class of an expanded clone, and some rows leave it out.

>TRBD2|-|TRBJ2-1|TRBV20-1
TGCAGTGCGTGGACTAGCGGGTTCAATGAGCAGTTCTTC
CSAWTSGFNEQFF
>-|-|TRBJ2-1|TRBV20-1
TGCAGGGCTCCATTGAACATTAATGAGCAGTTCTTC
CRAPLNINEQFF
>TRBD2|-|TRBJ2-5|TRBV2
TGTGCCGGCTACCCGACTAGCGGGGGGCAAGAGACCCAGTACTTC
CAGYPTSGGQETQYF
>-|-|TRBJ1-2|TRBV7-2
TGTGCCAGCAGCTCCCAGTACGGGGCAGGGGCCCCTAGCGGCTACACCTTC
CASSSQYGAGAPSGYTF
>-|-|TRBJ1-6|TRBV29-1
TGCAGCGTACAGACGGAGGCCAACTCACCCCTCCACTTT
CSVQTEANSPLHF
>-|-|TRBJ2-1|TRBV11-2
TGTGCCAGCAGCTTAGACCCGGTTTATGAGCAGTTCTTC
CASSLDPVYEQFF
>TRBD1|-|TRBJ2-5|TRBV11-2
TGTGCCAGCAGCTTAACCCAGGGGGCAGAGGAGACCCAGTACTTC
CASSLTQGAEETQYF
>-|-|TRBJ2-1|TRBV20-1
TGCAGTGGTGAGGCGGGCAGCTCCTACAATGAGCAGTTCTTC
CSGEAGSSYNEQFF
>-|-|TRBJ1-6|TRBV7-2
TGTGCCAGCAGCTTGGTGGGAGCACCCCTCCACTTT
CASSLVGAPLHF
>TRBD2|-|TRBJ2-3|TRBV12-3/TRBV12-4
TGTGCCAGGGACTACTCGGGACTAGGGCGGGATACGCAGTATTTT
CARDYSGLGRDTQYF
>TRBD1|-|TRBJ2-1|TRBV7-3
TGTGCCAGCAGCTTAAACAGGGGTGAGCAGTTCTTC
CASSLNRGEQFF
>-|-|TRBJ2-3|TRBV18
TGTGCCAGCTCACCGGGACGTCTTAGCACAGATACGCAGTATTTT
CASSPGRLSTDTQYF
>TRBD2|few|TRBJ2-7|TRBV20-1
TGCAGCGTGGTGACTAGCGCCTCCTACGAGCAGTACTTC
CSVVTSASYEQYF
>-|few|TRBJ2-1|TRBV27
TGTGCCAGCAGTTTCGCGGGACGGGAGCAGTTCTTC
CASSFAGREQFF
>TRBD2|-|TRBJ2-3|TRBV4-1
TGCGCCAGCAAGGCGGGAGGGGCAGATACGCAGTATTTT
CASKAGGADTQYF
>-|few|TRBJ2-7|TRBV4-1
TGCGCCAGCAGCCAAGAACGACAGGTAGCCTACGAGCAGTACTTC
CASSQERQVAYEQYF
>-|-|TRBJ2-3|TRBV6-2/TRBV6-3
TGTGCCAGCGATCGCCCGAAGGGGGGTACAGATACGCAGTATTTT
CASDRPKGGTDTQYF
>-|-|TRBJ1-1|TRBV20-1
TGCAGTGCTAAAGGGGGAGGTATCTTCTTGAGCACTGAAGCTTTCTTT
CSAKGGGIFLSTEAFF
>TRBD2|-|TRBJ2-3|TRBV12-3/TRBV12-4
TGTGCCAGCAGTGCCGGACTAGCGGGATGGGGCACAGATACGCAGTATTTT
CASSAGLAGWGTDTQYF
>TRBD1|-|TRBJ2-1|TRBV6-2/TRBV6-3
TGTGCCAGCGGACAGGGAAGCTCCTACAATGAGCAGTTCTTC
CASGQGSSYNEQFF
>TRBD2|-|TRBJ2-1|TRBV20-1
TGCAGTGCGGAACTAGCGGGAGGGAGGGACAATGAGCAGTTCTTC
CSAELAGGRDNEQFF
>-|-|TRBJ2-5|TRBV20-1
TGCAGTGCTAGAGCGAGGGCCAGGGGAGAGACCCAGTACTTC
CSARARARGETQYF
>-|few|TRBJ2-7|TRBV7-9
TGTGCCAGCAGCTTAGGTTGGGGGGACTACGAGCAGTACTTC
CASSLGWGDYEQYF
>-|many|TRBJ1-2|TRBV6-5
TGTGCCAGCAGCTCCGGACAGCGGAACTATGGCTACACCTTC
CASSSGQRNYGYTF
>-|few|TRBJ2-3|TRBV7-2
TGTGCCAGCAGCCCAACCCCCAGGTTTACGGGGACAGATACGCAGTATTTT
CASSPTPRFTGTDTQYF
>TRBD1|-|TRBJ2-5|TRBV7-2
TGTGCCAGCAGCTTCGACAGGGCCTCTGAGACCCAGTACTTC
CASSFDRASETQYF
>-|-|TRBJ1-6|TRBV12-3/TRBV12-4
TGTGCCAGCAGTTTAGGGCCCTCACCCCTCCACTTT
CASSLGPSPLHF
>TRBD1|-|TRBJ1-4|TRBV7-2
TGTGCCAGCAGCTTAGTGGGGACAGGGGGCACATCTAATGAAAAACTGTTTTTT
CASSLVGTGGTSNEKLFF
>-|-|TRBJ2-5|TRBV7-2
TGTGCCAGCGGCGCAAACAGCATCCAAGAGACCCAGTACTTC
CASGANSIQETQYF
>-|few|TRBJ2-7|TRBV5-1
TGCGCCAGCAGCTTGATGGGGCAGGGATACTACGAGCAGTACTTC
CASSLMGQGYYEQYF
>TRBD2|once|TRBJ2-2|TRBV6-6
TGTGCCAGCAGTTACTCGAAAAGCGGGAGGGTCACCGGGGAGCTGTTTTTT
CASSYSKSGRVTGELFF
>-|-|TRBJ2-7|TRBV11-2
TGTGCCAGCAGCTTACAGACTGCCTACGAGCAGTACTTC
CASSLQTAYEQYF
>-|many|TRBJ1-2|TRBV29-1
TGCAGCGTTAGTGACAGGCAACCTGGAGGCTACACCTTC
CSVSDRQPGGYTF
>TRBD1|-|TRBJ1-5|TRBV20-1
TGCAGTGCACGGACAGGGAGGTTGTATCAGCCCCAGCATTTT
CSARTGRLYQPQHF
>-|-|TRBJ2-1|TRBV9
TGTGCCAGCAGCGTAGGGGGATCGGGCTCCTACAATGAGCAGTTCTTC
CASSVGGSGSYNEQFF
>-|-|TRBJ2-1|TRBV7-8
TGTGCCAGCAGCTTAGTTCGGGGGAGCTACAATGAGCAGTTCTTC
CASSLVRGSYNEQFF
>-|once|TRBJ2-7|TRBV29-1
TGCAGCGTTAAAGACTACGAGCAGTACTTC
CSVKDYEQYF
>-|-|TRBJ2-1|TRBV9
TGTGCCAGCAGCGTATTAGCGGAAAGCTCCTACAATGAGCAGTTCTTC
CASSVLAESSYNEQFF
>TRBD2|-|TRBJ2-3|TRBV11-2
TGTGCCAGCAGTTCCATCCTAGCGGGAGACACAGATACGCAGTATTTT
CASSSILAGDTDTQYF
>TRBD2|-|TRBJ2-1|TRBV7-2
TGTGCCAGCAGCTCCGGGACTAGCGGGCGGAGGGCTTACAATGAGCAGTTCTTC
CASSSGTSGRRAYNEQFF
>-|few|TRBJ1-5|TRBV29-1
TGCAGCGTTCTGGACGGTAGCAATCAGCCCCAGCATTTT
CSVLDGSNQPQHF
>TRBD2|-|TRBJ2-7|TRBV20-1
TGCAGTGCTAGCACTAGCGGGGTGACCTACGAGCAGTACTTC
CSASTSGVTYEQYF
>TRBD2|-|TRBJ2-2|TRBV24-1
TGTGCCACCAGTGATCGGGGACTAGCGGGAGACCCTGCGAACACCGGGGAGCTGTTTTTT
CATSDRGLAGDPANTGELFF
>TRBD2|-|TRBJ2-1|TRBV20-1
TGCAGTGGCGGCGGGGGGGCGGGTTCCTACAATGAGCAGTTCTTC
CSGGGGAGSYNEQFF
>TRBD2|-|TRBJ2-2|TRBV5-1
TGCGCCAGCGGCCGGGGACTAGCGGGAGATTTATCCGGGGAGCTGTTTTTT
CASGRGLAGDLSGELFF
>-|-|TRBJ2-2|TRBV6-6
TGTGCCAGCAGTTGGAGACAGCCGAACACCGGGGAGCTGTTTTTT
CASSWRQPNTGELFF
>-|-|TRBJ2-2|TRBV12-3/TRBV12-4
TGTGCCAGCAGTTTAGTGGAGTACACCGGGGAGCTGTTTTTT
CASSLVEYTGELFF
>-|-|TRBJ2-2|TRBV15
TGTGCCACCAGCAGAGATGTGAGGACCGGGGAGCTGTTTTTT
CATSRDVRTGELFF
>-|many|TRBJ2-7|TRBV6-6
TGTGCCAGCAGTTCGCGACAGTATGAGCAGTACTTC
CASSSRQYEQYF
>-|-|TRBJ2-7|TRBV29-1
TGCAGCGTTGAAGACCGGCTGTCCTACGAGCAGTACTTC
CSVEDRLSYEQYF
>TRBD1|-|TRBJ2-2|TRBV7-9
TGTGCCAGCAGCCAAGACAGGGGAAACACCGGGGAGCTGTTTTTT
CASSQDRGNTGELFF
>-|few|TRBJ2-1|TRBV10-3
TGTGCCATCAGTGGGACCTTATTTGATGAGCAGTTCTTC
CAISGTLFDEQFF
>-|few|TRBJ2-7|TRBV29-1
TGCAGCGTTTATTACTACGAGCAGTACTTC
CSVYYYEQYF
>TRBD1|few|TRBJ2-3|TRBV20-1
TGCAGTGCTAGAGTGGGACCCGGGACAGGGGACAGAGGTACAGATACGCAGTATTTT
CSARVGPGTGDRGTDTQYF
>-|-|TRBJ2-1|TRBV7-8
TGTGCCAGCAGCTTAGCGAGGCCCGACAATGAGCAGTTCTTC
CASSLARPDNEQFF